The entry below describes one TCR beta chain. What it recognizes is unknown. The CDR3 covers 16 residues. Germline-derived CDR1 and CDR2 are SNHLY and FYNNEI. The primer mix had 60 Vbeta and 13 Jbeta primers. The table came from immunoSEQ multiplex PCR; TCRdb's copy has only in-frame clones and leaves some out. The sample contains 150,000 or so clones, around 70% of which appear only once. These data are taken from a study of cytomegalovirus exposure and HLA in healthy donors. Overall study results and limits: It was reported in a later analysis that an Asian-associated ancestry cluster showed fewer N-insertions than the 666-donor mean.

The V gene is TRBV2, the J gene TRBJ2-5; 10 nucleotides line up with TRBD2. TRBJ2-7 explains the end of the DNA better; the J call may be wrong. The source is a male donor in good health and CMV-seronegative. The sample comprised PBMCs. The CDR3 here is CASVGLASFSSYEQYF. DNA of the CDR3: TGTGCCAGCGTGGGACTAGCGAGTTTTAGCTCCTACGAGCAGTACTTC.